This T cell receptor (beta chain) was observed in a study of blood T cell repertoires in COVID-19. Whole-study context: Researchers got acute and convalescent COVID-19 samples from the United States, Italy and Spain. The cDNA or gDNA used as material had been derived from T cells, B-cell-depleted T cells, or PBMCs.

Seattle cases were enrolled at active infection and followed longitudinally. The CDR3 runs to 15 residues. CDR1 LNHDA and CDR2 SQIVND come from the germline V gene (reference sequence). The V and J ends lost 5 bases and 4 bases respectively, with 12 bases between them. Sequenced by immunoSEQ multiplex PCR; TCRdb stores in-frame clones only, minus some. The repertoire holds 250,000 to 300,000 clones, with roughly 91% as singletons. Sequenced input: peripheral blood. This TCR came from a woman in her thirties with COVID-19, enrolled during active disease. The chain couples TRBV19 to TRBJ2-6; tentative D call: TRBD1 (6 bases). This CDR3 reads CASSVQGSGANVLTF. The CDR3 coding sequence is TGTGCCAGTAGTGTCCAGGGGAGCGGGGCCAACGTCCTGACTTTC.